This T cell receptor beta chain was identified during a study of shared clonotypes between healthy human individuals. General observations from the study: Naive subsets tended to show greater estimated richness than memory subsets.

Regarding this clone: Its antigen is as yet unknown.

Measured with immunoSEQ multiplex PCR; TCRdb has only the in-frame clones, and not every one. There are fewer than 800,000 clones in the sample; around 92% occur only once, and about a quarter lies in the top ten. Naivety among CD8 cells was defined by CD45RO negativity and positive CCR7 selection, thereby excluding terminally differentiated effector memory CD45RA+ cells. The ends were cut back, 4 bases at V and 6 bases at J, with 8 bases in the middle. Germline V gene data show CDR1 as SGDLS and CDR2 as YYNGEE. There are 12 residues in the CDR3. V gene TRBV9 combines with J gene TRBJ2-1; weak D call: TRBD2 (6 bases). The TCR sequence derives from a man aged 25 to 40 in good health. Sample: naive CD8+ T cells sorted from blood. CDR3 sequence (DNA): TGTGCCAGCAGCCTTAGCGGCAATGAGCAGTTCTTC. This gives the protein CASSLSGNEQFF.